What follows are 10 T cell receptor beta chains derived from one specimen sequenced in a study of neurological immune-mediated disorders. MiXCR was run by TCRdb on the 5' RACE reads, yielding one entry per CDR3 protein. This sample has about 46,000 distinct CDR3 sequences, with 4.5% found just once. Sequencing used PBMCs. All receptors come from a woman aged 55-75 years with multiple sclerosis.

This clonotype was observed many times. The gene calls are TRBV5-1 and TRBJ2-1; 9 nucleotides agree with TRBD2. CDR1 is SGHRS, CDR2 YFSETQ, per germline. With V trimmed by 6 bases and J by 7 bases, 8 bases remained unmatched. The length of the CDR3 is 14 residues. CDR3 residues: CASIRLADPNEQFF. The CDR3, as DNA: TGCGCCAGCATCAGACTAGCGGACCCGAATGAGCAGTTCTTC.

This clonotype was observed many times. Because the CDR3's place on the DNA is in doubt, the DNA is left out and the CDR3 is given as listed by TCRdb. The gene calls are TRBV28 and TRBJ2-4; TRBD1, as called in the table, went unchecked against the DNA. Germline CDR1 and CDR2: MDHEN and SYDVKM. From its first to its last residue, the CDR3 has 13 amino acids. The CDR3 is CASSFGQGSHSYF.

This clonotype showed up many times. The J gene is TRBJ2-7, the V gene TRBV28; no clear D. CDR1 and CDR2 (germline): MDHEN, SYDVKM. The CDR3 loop spans 12 amino acids. Deletions cut 2 bases from V and 6 bases from J, with 8 bases between. This chain's CDR3 is CASSLRVGEQYF. The DNA of the CDR3 is TGTGCCAGCAGTTTAAGGGTCGGCGAGCAGTACTTC.

This clonotype was recorded at least ten times. The J gene is TRBJ1-1, the V gene TRBV5-1, with a possible D match to TRBD1 (5 bases). V shed 5 bases and J shed 1 base, with 12 bases lying between them. Germline assignment: CDR1 SGHRS and CDR2 YFSETQ. The CDR3 length is 14 residues. The CDR3 reads CASRARGGNTEAFF. CDR3 nucleotides: TGCGCCAGCAGGGCGCGGGGGGGGAACACTGAAGCTTTCTTT.

The chain employs TRBV3-1 and TRBJ2-5; 8 bases are shared with TRBD1. This CDR3 region has 15 residues. J lost 2 bases, V lost 4 bases, and 6 bases had no gene match. Germline CDR1 LGHDT, CDR2 YNNKEL (reference sequence). This CDR3 is CASSPRDRRQETQYF. In DNA form, the CDR3 reads TGTGCCAGCAGCCCCCGGGACAGGAGACAAGAGACCCAGTACTTC.

This clonotype was observed many times. Relative to the germline gene, one junction end is altered; a read error may explain this. The chain recombines TRBV11-2 with TRBJ1-6; D gene ambiguous. The CDR3 is 14 residues long. CDR1 SGHAT and CDR2 FQNNGV come from the germline V gene. The CDR3 sequence: CASSLGQINSPLNF. CDR3 nucleotides: TGTGCCAGCAGCTTGGGTCAGATCAATTCACCCCTCAACTTT.

The CDR3 is CATRGGGNQPQHF. The CDR3 DNA reads TGTGCCACAAGGGGAGGCGGCAATCAGCCCCAGCATTTT. The chain links TRBV18 to TRBJ1-5; D might be TRBD1 (5 bases). V lost 10 bases to trimming and J lost 2 bases, with 12 bases between them. The germline CDR1 and CDR2 sequences are KGHSH and LQKENI. The CDR3 runs to 13 residues.

There are many counts of this clonotype. The chain recombines TRBV20-1 with TRBJ2-5; no firm D call. Germline V lookup: CDR1 DFQATT, CDR2 SNEGSKA (reference sequence). CDR3 length: 13 amino acids. V lost 1 base and J 0 bases, leaving 6 bases between the germline ends. This CDR3 is CSARASDQETQYF. CDR3 nucleotides: TGCAGTGCTAGAGCGTCGGACCAAGAGACCCAGTACTTC.

The chain uses TRBV12-3 or TRBV12-4 and TRBJ2-7; D unclear. With 3 bases removed from V and 4 bases from J, the gap between germline ends came to 7 bases. The CDR3 runs 12 residues. CDR3 sequence: CASSFFFYEQYF. The CDR3 DNA reads TGTGCCAGCAGTTTCTTTTTTTACGAGCAGTACTTC.

This clonotype has ten or more counts. V usage is TRBV20-1 and J usage is TRBJ2-3, with 10 bases identical to TRBD2. CDR1 and CDR2 (germline): DFQATT, SNEGSKA (reference sequence). Trimming removed 4 bases from V and 2 bases from J; junction bases left unmatched: 3. The CDR3 consists of 14 residues. The CDR3 DNA reads as TGCAGTGCTATGCTAGCGGGGGCCACAGATACGCAGTATTTT. Amino acid sequence: CSAMLAGATDTQYF.